This TCR beta chain comes out of a study of blood T cell repertoires in COVID-19. Study as a whole: The United States, Italy and Spain provided the acute and convalescent COVID-19 samples.

CDR3 length: 17 amino acids. Germline V gene lookup returns CDR1 SGHNT and CDR2 YYREEE (reference sequence). V shed 7 bases and J 0 bases; nucleotides not matched to a gene: 10. Study processing details: Reference gene primer amplification gave nucleated cell count estimates. Libraries were prepared by immunoSEQ multiplex PCR; TCRdb keeps only in-frame clonotypes and omits some of them. V and J calls and clone size are those listed in that table; D and trimming were worked out from the DNA. The sample lists 80,000 or so clones; around 84% were seen once. Sequenced: peripheral blood. The chain combines TRBV5-4 with TRBJ2-6; 7 bases are a match to TRBD1. This sequence originates from a woman in her seventies with acute or convalescent COVID-19. In DNA form, the CDR3 reads TGTGCCAGCGGCAACGGACAGGTCCGCTCTGGGGCCAACGTCCTGACTTTC. Protein sequence: CASGNGQVRSGANVLTF.